This entry lists 24 T cell receptor beta chains sequenced from one sample in a study of T cell changes during pregnancy in multiple sclerosis. Some clones are missing from TCRdb's copy, which holds only in-frame ones; the method was immunoSEQ multiplex PCR. The sample includes 90,000 to 120,000 clones, 80% to 95% of them seen just once. Sequencing used peripheral blood, obtained in the third trimester of pregnancy. All receptors come from a female donor in good health, enrolled as a control in a pregnancy study.

This chain connects TRBV7-3 to TRBJ1-1, with D maybe TRBD1 (5 bases). CDR1 SGHTA and CDR2 FQGTGA come from the germline V gene. The CDR3 spans 15 residues. Trimming shortened V by 1 base and J by 0 bases, and 9 bases separated the two germline ends. CDR3 in DNA: TGTGCCAGCAGCTTAAATCCAGGGCTGAACACTGAAGCTTTCTTT. It translates to CASSLNPGLNTEAFF. Full variable domain (rest looked up from reference TRBV7-3 and TRBJ1-1): GAGVSQTPSNKVTEKGKYVELRCDPISGHTALYWYRQSLGQGPEFLIYFQGTGAADDSGLPNDRFFAVRPEGSVSTLKIQRTERGDSAVYLCASSLNPGLNTEAFFGQGTRLTVV.

V gene TRBV2 combines with J gene TRBJ2-7; 9 bases are shared with TRBD1. J gave up 3 bases and V 6 bases, and 6 bases lay outside the gene matches. This CDR3 is built from 14 residues. CDR1 is SNHLY, CDR2 FYNNEI, per germline. CDR3 nucleotides: TGTGCCAGCAGCTTCGACAGGGGGGACTACGAGCAGTACTTC. Protein product: CASSFDRGDYEQYF.

The V and J genes are TRBV6-5 and TRBJ2-1; TRBD2 matches 7 bases. Trimming cost V 8 bases and J 1 base; bases outside gene matches: 5. CDR3 length: 14 amino acids. Germline CDR1 MNHEY, CDR2 SVGAGI. CDR3: CASGLGRSYNEQFF. CDR3 nucleotide sequence: TGTGCCAGCGGACTAGGTAGATCCTACAATGAGCAGTTCTTC.

The chain joins TRBV11-2 to TRBJ2-5; D not certain. The CDR3 totals 13 residues. V dropped 3 bases and J dropped 2 bases, with 7 bases sitting between them. CDR1 is SGHAT, CDR2 FQNNGV, per germline. CDR3 DNA sequence: TGTGCCAGCAGCTTTGGCTCGCAAGAGACCCAGTACTTC. As protein: CASSFGSQETQYF.

This rearrangement joins TRBV7-2 to TRBJ1-5; 8 nucleotides line up with TRBD1. Germline CDR1 and CDR2: SGHTA and FQGNSA. J was trimmed by 2 bases and V by 5 bases; bases with no gene match: 2. The CDR3 runs 14 residues. The CDR3 sequence is CASSQDRGNQPQHF. In nucleotides, the CDR3 is TGTGCCAGCAGCCAGGACAGGGGCAATCAGCCCCAGCATTTT.

The chain combines TRBV18 with TRBJ1-5, with 11 bases matching TRBD1. V trimming: 3 bases; J trimming: 3 bases; junction bases outside the gene matches: 4. Per the germline V gene, CDR1 is KGHSH and CDR2 is LQKENI. The CDR3 extends over 16 amino acids. CDR3 sequence (DNA): TGTGCCAGCTCACCTGGACAGGGGGCGGTCAATCAGCCCCAGCATTTT. This encodes CASSPGQGAVNQPQHF.

The chain recombines TRBV30 with TRBJ2-7, with D possibly being TRBD2 (7 bases). V was trimmed by 0 bases and J by 3 bases, leaving 24 bases between them. The germline CDR1 and CDR2 sequences are GTSNPN and SVGIG (reference sequence). The CDR3 totals 18 residues. CDR3 protein: CAWSVFGPRGAADYEQYF. Here the CDR3 DNA reads TGTGCCTGGAGTGTATTTGGCCCCCGGGGGGCCGCCGACTACGAGCAGTACTTC.

The chain recombines TRBV25-1 with TRBJ2-7; a possible D gene is TRBD1 (5 bases). Looked up from germline, CDR1 is MGHDK and CDR2 is SYGVNS. The CDR3 consists of 15 residues. The ends were cut back, 4 bases at V and 7 bases at J, with 20 bases in the middle. CDR3 sequence: CASSVDDRRVREQYF. CDR3 in DNA: TGTGCCAGCAGTGTGGACGACCGCAGGGTACGGGAGCAGTACTTC.

In this sample, this clone turned up once. The V call is TRBV27, the J call TRBJ2-7, with D maybe TRBD2 (6 bases). Looked up from germline, CDR1 is MNHEY and CDR2 is SMNVEV (reference sequence). V was clipped by 6 bases and J by 1 base, with 13 bases between them. The length of the CDR3 is 14 residues. CDR3 region: CASRRGLPSYEQYF. As DNA, the CDR3 is TGTGCCAGCAGGCGAGGACTACCTTCCTACGAGCAGTACTTC.

This clone was counted a few times. V is TRBV7-8 and J is TRBJ2-7; 7 bases line up with TRBD1. V trimming: 5 bases; J trimming: 2 bases; junction bases outside the gene matches: 6. The CDR3 contains 14 residues. CDR1 is SGHVS, CDR2 FQNEAQ, per germline. CDR3 in DNA: TGTGCCAGCAGCCTACCGACAGGGACCTACGAGCAGTACTTC. Residues: CASSLPTGTYEQYF.

V and J are TRBV6-5 and TRBJ1-6, with D unclear. CDR1 and CDR2 from the germline V gene are MNHEY and SVGAGI. V was shortened by 6 bases and J by 0 bases, with 6 bases between the two germline ends. The CDR3 is 14 amino acids. The CDR3 spells CASSRSSYNSPLHF. In DNA form, the CDR3 reads TGTGCCAGCAGCAGAAGCTCCTATAATTCACCCCTCCACTTT.

This clone was counted between two and nine times. The DNA of the CDR3 is TGTGCCAGTAGTAGCACAGGGGGCGACACTGAAGCTTTCTTT. Amino acids: CASSSTGGDTEAFF. This rearrangement joins TRBV19 to TRBJ1-1; 9 bases fit TRBD1. V shed 4 bases and J 3 bases; nucleotides not matched to a gene: 3. The CDR3 length is 14 residues. Per the germline V gene, CDR1 is LNHDA and CDR2 is SQIVND (reference sequence).

Only a few counts were recorded for this clone. The V and J genes are TRBV10-3 and TRBJ2-5; 9 nucleotides align to TRBD2. Germline V gives CDR1 ENHRY, CDR2 SYGVKD. Unmatched junction bases numbered 3, after V lost 0 bases and J lost 4 bases. The CDR3 runs to 15 residues. CDR3 residues: CAISESKLAGETQYF. The CDR3 coding sequence is TGTGCCATCAGTGAGTCGAAACTAGCGGGAGAGACCCAGTACTTC.

J is TRBJ2-1 and V is TRBV4-2; tentative D call: TRBD2 (7 bases). The CDR3 runs 18 residues. The V end lost 0 bases, the J end lost 0 bases, and 15 bases lay between the germline ends. Germline V gene lookup returns CDR1 LGHNA and CDR2 YNFKEQ. CDR3 DNA sequence: TGTGCCAGCAGCCAAGAGGGCGGCGGGGGCAGCTCCTACAATGAGCAGTTCTTC. Its translation: CASSQEGGGGSSYNEQFF.

This chain joins TRBV11-2 and TRBJ2-1; D might be TRBD1 (6 bases). V was cut by 0 bases and J by 7 bases, with 16 bases left in between. Germline lookup yields CDR1 SGHAT and CDR2 FQNNGV. This CDR3 has 16 amino acids. The DNA of the CDR3 is TGTGCCAGCAGCTTAGATCCCACAGGGTTAACGAATGAGCAGTTCTTC. It encodes CASSLDPTGLTNEQFF.

This clone was picked up one time. This chain connects TRBV6-5 to TRBJ2-3, with D possibly TRBD2 on 6 matching bases. There are 15 residues in the CDR3. V lost 2 bases and J 2 bases, leaving 11 bases between the germline ends. Germline V lookup: CDR1 MNHEY, CDR2 SVGAGI. Here the CDR3 reads CASSYLLASTDTQYF. In DNA form, the CDR3 reads TGTGCCAGCAGTTACCTCCTAGCGTCCACAGATACGCAGTATTTT.

The chain recombines TRBV11-3 with TRBJ1-1; weak D call: TRBD1 (6 bases). The CDR3 contains 12 residues. V lost 7 bases and J lost 10, with 16 bases in between. Germline V lookup: CDR1 SGHNT, CDR2 YENEEA. CDR3 sequence: CASTPGGGRAFF. The CDR3 coding sequence is TGTGCCAGCACCCCTGGGGGGGGGCGAGCTTTCTTT.

This chain's CDR3 is CASSEAQVGGGTEAFF. The CDR3 DNA sequence: TGTGCCAGCAGTGAAGCGCAGGTGGGAGGCGGAACTGAAGCTTTCTTT. The rearrangement uses TRBV6-1 and TRBJ1-1, with D unclear. Germline V gives CDR1 MNHNS, CDR2 SASEGT. The CDR3 has 16 amino acids. V was shortened by 0 bases and J by 5 bases, with 16 bases between the two germline ends.

This clone showed up just once. The chain employs TRBV19 and TRBJ2-3; 13 bases are a match to TRBD2. V lost 11 bases, J lost 8 bases, and 10 bases stayed unmatched. The CDR3 covers 14 residues. The V gene's germline CDR1 is LNHDA and CDR2 SQIVND (reference sequence). CDR3 loop: CAVGTSGGAGTQYF. The CDR3 coding sequence is TGTGCCGTTGGAACTAGCGGGGGGGCAGGTACGCAGTATTTT. The full variable domain, completed using reference TRBV19 and TRBJ2-3, is DGGITQSPKYLFRKEGQNVTLSCEQNLNHDAMYWYRQDPGQGLRLIYYSQIVNDFQKGDIAEGYSVSREKKESFPLTVTSAQKNPTAFYLCAVGTSGGAGTQYFGPGTRLTVL.

The chain couples TRBV30 to TRBJ1-6, with D perhaps TRBD1 (5 bases). This CDR3 region has 14 residues. V was shortened by 0 bases and J by 9 bases, with 12 bases between the two germline ends. Germline CDR1 is GTSNPN and CDR2 is SVGIG (reference sequence). The CDR3 protein is CAWSVQQAPSPLHF. CDR3 in DNA: TGTGCCTGGAGTGTACAACAGGCTCCTTCACCCCTCCACTTT.

The V and J genes are TRBV6-1 and TRBJ2-7; TRBD1 matches at 11 bases. Germline trimming cut 2 bases from V and 3 bases from J; bases unmatched to any gene: 3. Germline CDR1 and CDR2: MNHNS and SASEGT. The CDR3 sequence is 15 residues long. The DNA of the CDR3 is TGTGCCAGCAGTGAAACGGGACAGGGGGGCTACGAGCAGTACTTC. Amino acids: CASSETGQGGYEQYF.

The CDR3 here is CASSWSPGFEGELFF. In DNA form, the CDR3 reads TGTGCCAGCAGCTGGTCCCCGGGGTTTGAGGGGGAGCTGTTTTTT. The rearrangement links TRBV7-2 to TRBJ2-2; tentatively, D is TRBD2 (5 bases). This CDR3 is built from 15 residues. V was trimmed by 4 bases and J by 8 bases, leaving 17 bases between them. The germline gives CDR1 SGHTA, CDR2 FQGNSA.

The chain links TRBV19 to TRBJ1-5; no clear D gene. V lost 4 bases, J lost 2 bases, and 15 bases lay in between. The CDR3 length is 16 residues. CDR1 is LNHDA and CDR2 is SQIVND in the germline V gene (reference sequence). The CDR3, as DNA: TGTGCCAGTAGTACGTCGTGGCGGTTGGGCAATCAGCCCCAGCATTTT. Its protein product is CASSTSWRLGNQPQHF.

There are a few counts of this clone. The junction does not match germline at one end; this may be a read error. V usage is TRBV5-4 and J usage is TRBJ1-6; D remains unclear. The germline V gene has CDR1 SGHNT and CDR2 YYREEE (reference sequence). The CDR3 is made up of 16 amino acids. The CDR3 reads CASRLDGGTYNSPLHF. The CDR3 nucleotides are TGTGCCAGCAGATTGGACGGAGGAACTTATAATTCACCCCTCCACTTT.